The entry below gives a single TCR beta chain sequence along with its context. The antigen remains undetermined. Just one base apart from a much larger clone, this may be a read error. The data stem from a study of T cells in Graves' hyperthyroidism and ophthalmopathy. Study-level results: The model forecast ophthalmopathy, anticipating it by a median roughly 6.3 months before onset. Peripheral blood also featured most of the thyroid clonotypes expanded above 0.001.

Diagnostic assessment was based on clinical symptoms, serum thyroxine and TRAb, thyroid ultrasound and orbital computed tomography. The V end lost 1 base, the J end lost 4 bases, and 8 bases lay between the germline ends. The CDR3 has 14 amino acids. CDR1 is MRHNA and CDR2 is SNTAGT in the germline V gene. From RNA transcripts, TCR beta CDR3 regions were amplified. RT-PCR in the first round (using the HTBI primer set) targeted the TCR CDR3. MiXCR was run by TCRdb on the multiplex PCR reads, yielding one entry per CDR3 protein. This repertoire shows roughly 570,000 distinct CDR3 sequences, 46% found once; its top ten account for around 19%.

What was sequenced was peripheral blood or thyroid tissue (not recorded which). The chain recombines TRBV6-4 with TRBJ1-5, with unresolved D. The TCR was taken from an adult woman with Graves' disease, either hyperthyroidism or ophthalmopathy (not recorded which). The CDR3 sequence: CASSDWHLNQPQHF. CDR3 sequence (DNA): TGTGCCAGCAGTGACTGGCACTTGAATCAGCCCCAGCATTTT.